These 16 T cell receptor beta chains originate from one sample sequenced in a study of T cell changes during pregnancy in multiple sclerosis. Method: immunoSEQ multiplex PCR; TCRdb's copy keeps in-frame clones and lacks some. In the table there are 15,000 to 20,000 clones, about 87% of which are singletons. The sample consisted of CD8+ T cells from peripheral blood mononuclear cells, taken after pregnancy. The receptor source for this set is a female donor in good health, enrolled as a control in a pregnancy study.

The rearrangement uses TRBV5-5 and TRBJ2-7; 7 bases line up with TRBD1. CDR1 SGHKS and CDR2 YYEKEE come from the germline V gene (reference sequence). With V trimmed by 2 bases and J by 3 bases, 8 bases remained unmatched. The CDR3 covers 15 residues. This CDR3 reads CASSFTQGDFYEQYF. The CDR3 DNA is TGTGCCAGCAGCTTTACGCAGGGGGATTTCTACGAGCAGTACTTC.

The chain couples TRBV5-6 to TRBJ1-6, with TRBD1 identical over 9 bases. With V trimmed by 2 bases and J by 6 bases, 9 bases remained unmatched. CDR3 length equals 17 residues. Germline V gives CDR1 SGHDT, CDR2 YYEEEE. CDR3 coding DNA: TGTGCCAGCAGCTTTATGGGACAGGGTAGGATTAATTCACCCCTCCACTTT. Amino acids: CASSFMGQGRINSPLHF.

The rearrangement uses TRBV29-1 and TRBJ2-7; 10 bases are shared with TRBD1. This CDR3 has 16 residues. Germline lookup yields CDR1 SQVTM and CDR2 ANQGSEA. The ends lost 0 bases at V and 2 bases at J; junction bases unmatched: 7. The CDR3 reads CSVEEGGTGAPYEQYF. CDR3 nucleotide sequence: TGCAGCGTTGAAGAGGGGGGGACAGGGGCCCCCTACGAGCAGTACTTC.

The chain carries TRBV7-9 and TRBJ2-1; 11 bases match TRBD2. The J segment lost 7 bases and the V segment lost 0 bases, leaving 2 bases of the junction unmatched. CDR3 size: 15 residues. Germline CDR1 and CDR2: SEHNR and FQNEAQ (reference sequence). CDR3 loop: CASSLASGGANEQFF. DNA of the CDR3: TGTGCCAGCAGCTTAGCTAGCGGGGGGGCGAATGAGCAGTTCTTC.

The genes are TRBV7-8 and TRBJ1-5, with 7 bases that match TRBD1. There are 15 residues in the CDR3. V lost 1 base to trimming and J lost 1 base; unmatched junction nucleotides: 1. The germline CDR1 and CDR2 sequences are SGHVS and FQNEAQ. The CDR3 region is CASSLGQGSNQPQHF. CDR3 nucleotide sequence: TGTGCCAGCAGCTTAGGACAGGGCAGCAATCAGCCCCAGCATTTT. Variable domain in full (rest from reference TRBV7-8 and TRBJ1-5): GAGVSQSPRYKVAKRGQDVALRCDPISGHVSLFWYQQALGQGPEFLTYFQNEAQLDKSGLPSDRFFAERPEGSVSTLKIQRTQQEDSAVYLCASSLGQGSNQPQHFGDGTRLSIL.

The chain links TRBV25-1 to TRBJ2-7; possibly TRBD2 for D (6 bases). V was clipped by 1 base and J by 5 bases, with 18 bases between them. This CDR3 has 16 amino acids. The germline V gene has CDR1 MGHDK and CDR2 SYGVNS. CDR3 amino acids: CASSEWDGFGGDEQYF. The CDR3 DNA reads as TGTGCCAGCAGTGAATGGGATGGATTTGGAGGGGACGAGCAGTACTTC.

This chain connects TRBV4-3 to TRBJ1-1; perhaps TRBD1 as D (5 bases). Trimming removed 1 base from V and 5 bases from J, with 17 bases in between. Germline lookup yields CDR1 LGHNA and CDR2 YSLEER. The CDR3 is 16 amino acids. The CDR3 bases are TGCGCCAGCAGCCAAGGCTGGGAGGGGATTGAGACTGAAGCTTTCTTT. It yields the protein CASSQGWEGIETEAFF.

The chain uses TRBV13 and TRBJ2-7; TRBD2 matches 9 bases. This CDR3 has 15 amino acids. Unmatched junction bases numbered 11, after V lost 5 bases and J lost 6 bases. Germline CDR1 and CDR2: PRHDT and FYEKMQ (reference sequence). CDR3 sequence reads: CASSPPGAGGREQYF. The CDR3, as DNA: TGTGCCAGCAGCCCCCCAGGGGCGGGGGGGCGCGAGCAGTACTTC. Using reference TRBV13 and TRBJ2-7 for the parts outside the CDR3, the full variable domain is AAGVIQSPRHLIKEKRETATLKCYPIPRHDTVYWYQQGPGQDPQFLISFYEKMQSDKGSIPDRFSAQQFSDYHSELNMSSLELGDSALYFCASSPPGAGGREQYFGPGTRLTVT.

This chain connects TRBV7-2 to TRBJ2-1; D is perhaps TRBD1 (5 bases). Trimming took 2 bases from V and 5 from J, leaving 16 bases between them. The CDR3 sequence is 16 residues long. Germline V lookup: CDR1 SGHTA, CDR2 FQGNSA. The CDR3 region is CASSLTGPNLNNEQFF. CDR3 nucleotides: TGTGCCAGCAGCTTAACAGGCCCAAATTTAAACAATGAGCAGTTCTTC.

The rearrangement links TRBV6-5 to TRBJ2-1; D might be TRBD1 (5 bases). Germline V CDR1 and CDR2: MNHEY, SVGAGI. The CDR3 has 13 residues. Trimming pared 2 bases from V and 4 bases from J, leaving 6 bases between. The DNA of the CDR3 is TGTGCCAGCAGTTACCCAGGGTACAATGAGCAGTTCTTC. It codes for CASSYPGYNEQFF.

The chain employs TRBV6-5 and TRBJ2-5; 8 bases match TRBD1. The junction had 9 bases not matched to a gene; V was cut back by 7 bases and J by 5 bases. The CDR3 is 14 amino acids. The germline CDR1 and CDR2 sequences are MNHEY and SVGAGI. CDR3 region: CASTVTGGIETQYF. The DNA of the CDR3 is TGTGCCAGCACCGTAACAGGGGGTATCGAGACCCAGTACTTC.

The CDR3 region is CASSSRGGWEQPQHF. The CDR3 coding sequence is TGTGCCAGCAGCTCGAGGGGGGGTTGGGAGCAGCCCCAGCATTTT. The chain carries TRBV7-2 and TRBJ1-5; TRBD1 is a possible D gene (6 bases). The germline V gene encodes CDR1 SGHTA and CDR2 FQGNSA. The CDR3 runs 15 residues. The germline V and J ends were trimmed by 4 bases and 7 bases, with 17 bases remaining between them.

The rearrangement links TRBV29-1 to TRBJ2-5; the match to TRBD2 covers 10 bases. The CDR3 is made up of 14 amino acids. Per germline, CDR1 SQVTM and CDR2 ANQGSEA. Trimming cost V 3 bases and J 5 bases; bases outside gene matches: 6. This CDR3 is CSVEERGGSETQYF. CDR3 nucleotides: TGCAGCGTTGAGGAGCGGGGGGGCTCGGAGACCCAGTACTTC.

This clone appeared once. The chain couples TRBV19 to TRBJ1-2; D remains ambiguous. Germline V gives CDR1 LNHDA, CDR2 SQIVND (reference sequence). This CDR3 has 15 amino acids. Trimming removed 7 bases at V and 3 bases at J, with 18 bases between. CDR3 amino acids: CASTPSMGSHYGYTF. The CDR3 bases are TGTGCCAGTACCCCAAGCATGGGGAGCCACTATGGCTACACCTTC.

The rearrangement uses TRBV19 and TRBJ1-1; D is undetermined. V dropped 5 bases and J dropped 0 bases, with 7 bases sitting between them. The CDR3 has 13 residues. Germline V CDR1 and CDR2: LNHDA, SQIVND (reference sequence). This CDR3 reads CASSLRMNTEAFF. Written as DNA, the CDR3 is TGTGCCAGTAGTCTTCGTATGAACACTGAAGCTTTCTTT.

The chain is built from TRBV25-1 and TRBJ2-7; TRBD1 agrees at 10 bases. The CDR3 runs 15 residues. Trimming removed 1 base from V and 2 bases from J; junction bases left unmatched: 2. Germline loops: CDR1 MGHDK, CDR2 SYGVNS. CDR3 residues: CASSEWGTGAYEQYF. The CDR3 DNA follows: TGTGCCAGCAGTGAATGGGGGACAGGGGCCTACGAGCAGTACTTC.